Detailed here is one T cell receptor beta chain. Antigen specificity is unknown. The data were taken from a study of siplizumab effects on memory and regulatory T cells. Data came from immunoSEQ multiplex PCR; TCRdb stores just in-frame clones and leaves some out. The table records some 100,000 clones, 92% of them present only once. Findings and caveats of the study: Among alloreactive clones, only a minor fraction mapped to unstimulated subsets. Controls had approximately 26% Treg-derived mappable alloreactive CD4+ clones on average, versus approximately 73% with siplizumab. Roughly 80-95% of dividing CD4+ or CD8+ clones were without an attributable naive or memory phenotype. Naive T cell populations appeared to exhibit greater diversity than memory cells and appeared to be major alloresponse contributors.

This TCR was sampled from a human donor in good health. Sequencing was done on a sample of Tregs sorted from blood.

Here the CDR3 DNA reads TGTGCCAGCAGTGGACCGGGGGGGGCGTACAATGAGCAGTTCTTC. This translates into CASSGPGGAYNEQFF. The chain uses TRBV27 and TRBJ2-1, with 8 bases matching TRBD2. V shed 5 bases and J 4 bases; nucleotides not matched to a gene: 7. The CDR3 covers 15 residues. The germline V gene has CDR1 MNHEY and CDR2 SMNVEV (reference sequence).